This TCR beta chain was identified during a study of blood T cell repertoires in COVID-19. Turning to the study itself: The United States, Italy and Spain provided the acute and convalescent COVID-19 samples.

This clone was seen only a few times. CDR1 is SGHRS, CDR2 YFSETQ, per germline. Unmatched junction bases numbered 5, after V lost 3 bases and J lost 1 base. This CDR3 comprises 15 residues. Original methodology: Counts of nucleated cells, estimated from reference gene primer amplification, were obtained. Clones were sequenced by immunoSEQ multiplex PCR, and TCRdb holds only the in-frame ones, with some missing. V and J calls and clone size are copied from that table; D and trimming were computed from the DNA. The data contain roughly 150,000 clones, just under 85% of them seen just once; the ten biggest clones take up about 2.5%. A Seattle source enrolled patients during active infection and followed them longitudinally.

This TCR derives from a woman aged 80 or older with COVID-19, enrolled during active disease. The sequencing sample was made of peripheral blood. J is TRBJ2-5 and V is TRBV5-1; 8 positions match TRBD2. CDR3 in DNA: TGCGCCAGCAGCTCACAGCGGGGGCCCCAAGAGACCCAGTACTTC. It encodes CASSSQRGPQETQYF.